Presented here are 24 T cell receptor beta chains from one specimen sequenced in a study of T cell clones after liver transplantation. TCRdb's table, derived via immunoSEQ multiplex PCR, lists solely in-frame clones and lacks some. The table has about 47,000 clones, approximately 87% seen once; the top ten hold around 15%. This specimen was CD8+ T cells from blood, taken 12 months after liver transplant. These receptors were obtained from a human patient who received a liver transplant. Some T cells may be provided by the graft donor.

The chain uses TRBV29-1 and TRBJ2-1; possibly TRBD1 for D (6 bases). CDR3 length equals 14 residues. Germline V gene lookup returns CDR1 SQVTM and CDR2 ANQGSEA. V was clipped by 7 bases and J by 7 bases, with 20 bases between them. This chain's CDR3 is CSDLTGWGTNEQFF. CDR3 coding DNA: TGCAGCGACCTGACAGGCTGGGGTACGAATGAGCAGTTCTTC.

The chain couples TRBV7-9 to TRBJ1-5, with 8 bases lining up with TRBD1. The CDR3 is 14 amino acids. Germline V gene lookup returns CDR1 SEHNR and CDR2 FQNEAQ (reference sequence). The trim removed 5 bases at V and 3 bases at J, leaving 3 bases unmatched. CDR3 bases: TGTGCCAGCAGCCCGACAGGGGCCAATCAGCCCCAGCATTTT. This sequence encodes CASSPTGANQPQHF.

J is TRBJ1-2 and V is TRBV4-1, with TRBD1 identical over 7 bases. V trimming: 2 bases; J trimming: 4 bases; junction bases outside the gene matches: 7. CDR1 MGHRA and CDR2 YSYEKL come from the germline V gene. CDR3 size: 15 residues. CDR3 DNA sequence: TGCGCCAGCAGCCAACGTTTCCGGGACAGCTATGGCTACACCTTC. It codes for CASSQRFRDSYGYTF.

J is TRBJ1-3 and V is TRBV5-1; D call uncertain. This CDR3 comprises 15 residues. Germline V gene data show CDR1 as SGHRS and CDR2 as YFSETQ. Trimming cost V 2 bases and J 0 bases, with 9 bases left between them. The CDR3 DNA reads as TGCGCCAGCAGCTTTACGGGGAGCTCTGGAAACACCATATATTTT. Protein: CASSFTGSSGNTIYF.

The chain has TRBV29-1 and TRBJ2-3; the D is unclear. Germline V gene sequence: CDR1 SQVTM, CDR2 ANQGSEA. V lost 4 bases to trimming and J lost 2 bases, with 10 bases between them. The CDR3 loop spans 13 amino acids. The CDR3 here is CSVVRKDTDTQYF. CDR3 sequence (DNA): TGCAGCGTTGTCCGTAAAGACACAGATACGCAGTATTTT.

This clone was observed once. V is TRBV11-2 and J is TRBJ2-3; D is uncertain. The CDR3 is 12 amino acids. Germline-derived CDR1 and CDR2 are SGHAT and FQNNGV. Trimming stripped 1 base from V and 5 bases from J, with 4 bases between. The CDR3, as DNA: TGTGCCAGCAGCTTAGTGAGAGATACGCAGTATTTT. Protein sequence: CASSLVRDTQYF.

The chain uses TRBV4-3 and TRBJ2-6; D unclear. The CDR3 sequence is 16 residues long. The germline V and J ends were trimmed by 1 base and 0 bases, with 7 bases remaining between them. Germline CDR1 LGHNA, CDR2 YSLEER. The CDR3 region has the DNA TGCGCCAGCAGCCAAGTCCGTCCCTCTGGGGCCAACGTCCTGACTTTC. Its protein product is CASSQVRPSGANVLTF.

The chain has TRBV19 and TRBJ2-7, with D unresolved. This CDR3 is 14 amino acids long. CDR1 is LNHDA and CDR2 is SQIVND in the germline V gene (reference sequence). The V and J ends lost 0 bases and 4 bases respectively, with 10 bases between them. The CDR3 DNA is TGTGCCAGTAGTATAGACATGATGACTTACGAGCAGTACTTC. It encodes CASSIDMMTYEQYF.

This chain uses TRBV7-9 with TRBJ2-2; 7 bases are shared with TRBD2. The CDR3 loop spans 14 amino acids. Germline lookup yields CDR1 SEHNR and CDR2 FQNEAQ (reference sequence). Trimming at V came to 5 bases and at J to 6 bases, leaving 6 bases not matched to a gene. As DNA, the CDR3 is TGTGCCAGCAGCCACCGGGACTACCCCGGGGAGCTGTTTTTT. This sequence encodes CASSHRDYPGELFF.

The V and J genes are TRBV4-1 and TRBJ2-2; D call uncertain. In germline, CDR1 is MGHRA, CDR2 YSYEKL. This CDR3 contains 12 residues. Trimming left V 2 bases short and J 6 bases short, with 4 bases between. In DNA form, the CDR3 reads TGCGCCAGCAGCCAACGACCCGGGGAGCTGTTTTTT. The encoded protein is CASSQRPGELFF.

The CDR3 nucleotides read TGTGCCAGCAGCGTAGTGAGCGGGGAACTTTATGAGCAGTTCTTC. This gives the protein CASSVVSGELYEQFF. V usage is TRBV9 and J usage is TRBJ2-1; 7 bases fit TRBD2. CDR3 length equals 15 residues. V trimming: 0 bases; J trimming: 8 bases; junction bases outside the gene matches: 8. Germline-derived CDR1 and CDR2 are SGDLS and YYNGEE. The complete variable domain, with remaining parts taken from reference TRBV9 and TRBJ2-1, reads DSGVTQTPKHLITATGQRVTLRCSPRSGDLSVYWYQQSLDQGLQFLIQYYNGEERAKGNILERFSAQQFPDLHSELNLSSLELGDSALYFCASSVVSGELYEQFFGPGTRLTVL.

This clone appeared once. The rearrangement links TRBV10-3 to TRBJ2-1, with D possibly being TRBD1 (5 bases). Germline V gene lookup returns CDR1 ENHRY and CDR2 SYGVKD. V was clipped by 0 bases and J by 0 bases, with 9 bases between them. The length of the CDR3 is 16 residues. CDR3 loop: CAISESQGTSYNEQFF. The CDR3 DNA reads TGTGCCATCAGTGAGTCGCAGGGAACCTCCTACAATGAGCAGTTCTTC.

J is TRBJ2-1 and V is TRBV19, with D hard to call. Germline CDR1 reads LNHDA; CDR2 reads SQIVND (reference sequence). The V end was cut by 1 base, the J end by 9 bases, with 10 bases between. The CDR3 is made up of 13 amino acids. The CDR3 bases are TGTGCCAGTAGTATAGTAACCGGCGGTGAGCAGTTCTTC. Amino acid sequence: CASSIVTGGEQFF.

The chain couples TRBV14 to TRBJ2-2, with D possibly matching TRBD1 (6 bases). The germline CDR1 and CDR2 sequences are SGHDN and FVKESK. This CDR3 comprises 13 residues. V lost 4 bases and J lost 10, with 13 bases in between. The DNA for the CDR3 is TGTGCCAGCAGCCCTCCGTGGGGGCAGGAGCTGTTTTTT. Translated: CASSPPWGQELFF.

This clone appeared many times. This chain connects TRBV19 to TRBJ1-1; D is unresolved. The CDR3 has 13 amino acids. CDR1 is LNHDA and CDR2 is SQIVND in the germline V gene (reference sequence). V lost 3 bases, J lost 2 bases, and 7 bases lay in between. For the CDR3, the DNA is TGTGCCAGTAGTATCATGGGAAACACTGAAGCTTTCTTT. This codes for CASSIMGNTEAFF.

The chain has TRBV19 and TRBJ2-2; TRBD1 might be the D (5 bases). V was clipped by 7 bases and J by 0 bases, with 9 bases between them. The germline CDR1 and CDR2 sequences are LNHDA and SQIVND (reference sequence). The CDR3 totals 14 residues. CDR3 DNA sequence: TGTGCCAGTATTCCGACAGCGAACACCGGGGAGCTGTTTTTT. Translated: CASIPTANTGELFF.

The rearrangement links TRBV7-3 to TRBJ2-2; D perhaps matches TRBD1 (5 bases). Per the germline V gene, CDR1 is SGHTA and CDR2 is FQGTGA. The CDR3 spans 13 residues. Between the trimmed V and J ends, which lost 2 bases and 5 bases, there was a span of 6 bases. CDR3 in DNA: TGTGCCAGCAGCTTACAGGGAACCGGGGAGCTGTTTTTT. This translates into CASSLQGTGELFF.

CDR3 amino acids: CASSSTVSTNEKLFF. Here the CDR3 DNA reads TGTGCCAGCAGCTCAACAGTCTCAACTAATGAAAAACTGTTTTTT. The rearrangement uses TRBV7-9 and TRBJ1-4; D is ambiguous. V was shortened by 4 bases and J by 0 bases, with 9 bases between the two germline ends. The CDR3 runs to 15 residues. The germline gives CDR1 SEHNR, CDR2 FQNEAQ (reference sequence).

The genes are TRBV2 and TRBJ1-5; D remains unclear. V lost 6 bases, J lost 6 bases, and 12 bases lay in between. Germline assignment: CDR1 SNHLY and CDR2 FYNNEI. The CDR3 is 13 residues long. The CDR3 DNA reads TGTGCCAGCAGCCCCTCCTCCCGTCAGCCCCAGCATTTT. Residues: CASSPSSRQPQHF.

This clone was detected only a few times. The chain has TRBV29-1 and TRBJ2-7; 10 positions match TRBD2. V lost 5 bases and J lost 0; bases outside the gene matches: 10. This CDR3 is built from 16 residues. Germline CDR1 is SQVTM and CDR2 is ANQGSEA. CDR3 DNA sequence: TGCAGCGTTCCTCACCCAAGCGGGAGGGCCTCCTACGAGCAGTACTTC. Residues: CSVPHPSGRASYEQYF.

The V and J genes are TRBV28 and TRBJ1-1; 9 bases align to TRBD1. The CDR3 has 13 residues. Germline assignment: CDR1 MDHEN and CDR2 SYDVKM. Trimming took 10 bases from V and 8 from J; bases not matched to a gene: 11. The CDR3 loop reads CATSGTGTMEAFF. The CDR3 coding sequence is TGTGCCACCTCCGGGACAGGGACTATGGAAGCTTTCTTT.

The chain is built from TRBV9 and TRBJ1-2; D not resolved. Germline V gene lookup returns CDR1 SGDLS and CDR2 YYNGEE. The CDR3 is 14 amino acids. V shed 7 bases and J shed 7 bases, with 20 bases lying between them. The CDR3 sequence: CASEPGNPRGGYTF. CDR3 nucleotide sequence: TGTGCCAGCGAACCGGGGAACCCCCGGGGTGGCTACACCTTC.

The chain employs TRBV4-2 and TRBJ2-7, with TRBD1 as a possible D gene (5 bases). CDR1 is LGHNA, CDR2 YNFKEQ, per germline. This CDR3 contains 14 residues. The V end lost 2 bases, the J end lost 0 bases, and 8 bases lay between the germline ends. The CDR3 is CASSQQGPSYEQYF. DNA for the CDR3: TGTGCCAGCAGCCAACAGGGTCCCTCCTACGAGCAGTACTTC.

The chain uses TRBV6-4 and TRBJ2-1, with D unresolved. V was cut by 2 bases and J by 11 bases, with 16 bases left in between. CDR1 and CDR2 (germline): MRHNA, SNTAGT. This CDR3 has 14 amino acids. The CDR3 sequence: CASSDPASFGKQFF. In DNA, the CDR3 is TGTGCCAGCAGTGACCCGGCCTCGTTTGGCAAGCAGTTCTTC.